The 20 T cell receptor beta chains reported below all come from one sample, sequenced in a study of T cells in Graves' hyperthyroidism and ophthalmopathy. Template material for amplifying TCR beta CDR3 regions consisted of RNA transcripts. The TCR CDR3 first-round RT-PCR relied on the HTBI primer set. In TCRdb, the multiplex PCR reads were re-called with MiXCR into one record per CDR3 protein. Of 490,000 or so distinct CDR3 sequences listed, 22% are singletons. Sequencing was carried out using blood. The receptor source for this set is a woman in her 70s with Graves' ophthalmopathy.

The chain recombines TRBV7-2 with TRBJ2-2, with 15 positions matching TRBD2. The CDR3 consists of 17 residues. The junction had 7 bases not matched to a gene; V was cut back by 5 bases and J by 6 bases. Germline V gene lookup returns CDR1 SGHTA and CDR2 FQGNSA. CDR3 loop: CASSTGTSGRWAGELFF. CDR3 DNA sequence: TGTGCCAGCAGCACCGGGACTAGCGGGAGGTGGGCCGGGGAGCTGTTTTTT.

The chain recombines TRBV15 with TRBJ2-7; a possible D gene is TRBD1 (5 bases). The CDR3 loop spans 17 amino acids. The V end lost 5 bases, the J end lost 2 bases, and 22 bases lay between the germline ends. CDR1 LNHNV and CDR2 YYDKDF come from the germline V gene (reference sequence). The DNA of the CDR3 is TGTGCCACCAGCCGCCCCCTAGGACAAAAGGGGACCTACGAGCAGTACTTC. This codes for CATSRPLGQKGTYEQYF.

This chain links TRBV6-2 or TRBV6-3 with TRBJ1-4; possible D gene TRBD1, 6 bases. With 2 bases removed from V and 5 bases from J, the gap between germline ends came to 9 bases. CDR3 size: 14 residues. Germline V gene lookup returns CDR1 MNHEY and CDR2 SVGEGT. The CDR3, as DNA: TGTGCCAGCAGTTACGGGCAGGGGAATGAAAAACTGTTTTTT. Its protein is CASSYGQGNEKLFF.

The rearrangement joins TRBV4-1 to TRBJ2-7; 7 nucleotides match TRBD2. The J segment lost 4 bases and the V segment lost 1 base, leaving 13 bases of the junction unmatched. The CDR3 is 17 residues long. Germline V gives CDR1 MGHRA, CDR2 YSYEKL. The CDR3 DNA reads TGCGCCAGCAGCCAAGCGCGGACTAGGACGGGCAGATACGAGCAGTACTTC. Its protein product is CASSQARTRTGRYEQYF.

This sequence joins TRBV20-1 and TRBJ2-1; 15 bases map to TRBD2. The CDR3 has 22 residues. The V and J ends lost 3 bases and 3 bases, in that order; junction bases with no gene match: 21. Germline V gene lookup returns CDR1 DFQATT and CDR2 SNEGSKA (reference sequence). As DNA, the CDR3 is TGCAGTGCTAGGGCAACCCCGGGGTGGGCCGGACTAGCGGGAGGGAACTACAATGAGCAGTTCTTC. Translation gives CSARATPGWAGLAGGNYNEQFF.

This clonotype was seen a few times. The chain employs TRBV12-3 or TRBV12-4 and TRBJ1-1; TRBD1 matches 8 bases. The CDR3 contains 16 residues. The V gene end was trimmed by 6 bases and the J gene end by 3 bases; junction bases not matched to a gene: 12. The CDR3 sequence is CASRGTGLFLDTEAFF. The CDR3 nucleotides read TGTGCCAGCAGAGGGACAGGTCTATTTCTGGACACTGAAGCTTTCTTT.

Notes on this clonotype: Here the CDR3 omits its conserved ending phenylalanine or tryptophan, so a read error is the likely source. The V gene is TRBV12-3 or TRBV12-4, the J gene TRBJ2-5, with D perhaps TRBD2 (6 bases). The CDR3 totals 17 residues. The ends were cut back, 5 bases at V and 5 bases at J, with 24 bases in the middle. CDR3 sequence: CASSPTSSGVLGETQYL. As DNA, the CDR3 is TGTGCCAGCAGTCCTACTAGCTCCGGCGTATTGGGGGAGACCCAGTACCTC.

This clonotype has more than one count but fewer than ten. The genes are TRBV25-1 and TRBJ2-5; D is possibly TRBD1 (5 bases). The CDR3 totals 14 residues. In germline, CDR1 is MGHDK, CDR2 SYGVNS. Trimming removed 1 base at V and 0 bases at J, with 6 bases between. The CDR3 DNA sequence: TGTGCCAGCAGTGAATTCAGGGACCAAGAGACCCAGTACTTC. This gives the protein CASSEFRDQETQYF.

Here the CDR3 DNA reads TGTGCCAGCAGTTACTCGGCAGGGGGCTCCAGCACAGATACGCAGTATTTT. This encodes CASSYSAGGSSTDTQYF. V is TRBV6-5 and J is TRBJ2-3, with 8 positions matching TRBD1. Germline lookup yields CDR1 MNHEY and CDR2 SVGAGI. This CDR3 has 17 residues. The V segment lost 0 bases and the J segment 0 bases; nucleotides outside the gene matches: 5.

There are a few counts of this clonotype. This chain links TRBV5-6 with TRBJ2-7; D call uncertain. Trimming took 1 base from V and 2 from J, leaving 7 bases between them. Germline-derived CDR1 and CDR2 are SGHDT and YYEEEE. The CDR3 loop spans 13 amino acids. CDR3 loop: CASSLMVAYEQYF. In nucleotides, the CDR3 is TGTGCCAGCAGCTTGATGGTAGCCTACGAGCAGTACTTC.

The table lists this clonotype with many counts. The chain is built from TRBV28 and TRBJ2-5; D ambiguous. The CDR3 runs 15 residues. Germline CDR1 reads MDHEN; CDR2 reads SYDVKM. Trimming took off 2 bases at V and 1 base at J, with 11 bases between the two ends. CDR3 residues: CASSLDGRFQETQYF. CDR3 coding DNA: TGTGCCAGCAGTTTAGACGGGCGGTTCCAAGAGACCCAGTACTTC.

Of note for this clonotype: This may stem from a read error, because a much larger clone lies one nucleotide away. This CDR3 fails to terminate in the conserved phenylalanine or tryptophan, so it likely reflects a read error. This chain joins TRBV20-1 and TRBJ1-1, with D perhaps TRBD1 (6 bases). The CDR3 has 13 residues. V lost 3 bases and J 4 bases, leaving 12 bases between the germline ends. CDR1 is DFQATT and CDR2 is SNEGSKA in the germline V gene (reference sequence). The CDR3 region has the DNA TGCAGTGCTAGTTTCAGGGGTAGCACTGAAGCTTTCCTT. It translates to CSASFRGSTEAFL.

This chain uses TRBV5-1 with TRBJ2-5; 12 nucleotides agree with TRBD2. Germline CDR1 and CDR2: SGHRS and YFSETQ. CDR3 length: 16 amino acids. The V segment lost 7 bases and the J segment 6 bases; nucleotides outside the gene matches: 13. CDR3 nucleotide sequence: TGCGCCAGCTACGGGACTAGCGGGTCGAGGGCGCAGACCCAGTACTTC. Residues: CASYGTSGSRAQTQYF.

The chain joins TRBV19 to TRBJ2-2, with D possibly matching TRBD1 (6 bases). V shed 4 bases and J shed 7 bases, with 10 bases lying between them. In germline, CDR1 is LNHDA, CDR2 SQIVND (reference sequence). The CDR3 sequence is 13 residues long. CDR3 region: CASSRQVGGELFF. The CDR3 DNA is TGTGCCAGTAGTAGACAGGTTGGCGGGGAGCTGTTTTTT. The entire variable domain, with the rest obtained from reference TRBV19 and TRBJ2-2, is as follows: DGGITQSPKYLFRKEGQNVTLSCEQNLNHDAMYWYRQDPGQGLRLIYYSQIVNDFQKGDIAEGYSVSREKKESFPLTVTSAQKNPTAFYLCASSRQVGGELFFGEGSRLTVL.

A few counts support this clonotype. V is TRBV5-1 and J is TRBJ2-2; D is uncertain. Germline V CDR1 and CDR2: SGHRS, YFSETQ. Trimming took 3 bases from V and 1 from J, leaving 13 bases between them. The CDR3 has 16 residues. The CDR3 spells CASSYQVVGNTGELFF. The CDR3 bases are TGCGCCAGCAGCTATCAGGTTGTGGGGAACACCGGGGAGCTGTTTTTT.

This clonotype has at least ten counts. The chain links TRBV2 to TRBJ2-1; D tentatively fits TRBD1 or TRBD2 (5 bases each). V lost 8 bases and J lost 6, with 20 bases in between. The germline gives CDR1 SNHLY, CDR2 FYNNEI. The CDR3 extends over 15 amino acids. CDR3 sequence (DNA): TGTGCCAGCTCAACCCGACTCGGTGGGGGCAATGAGCAGTTCTTC. Translation: CASSTRLGGGNEQFF.

This clonotype was observed a few times. The rearrangement links TRBV6-1 to TRBJ1-5; weak D call: TRBD1 (5 bases). With 5 bases removed from V and 5 bases from J, the gap between germline ends came to 16 bases. The CDR3 is 15 residues long. CDR1 MNHNS and CDR2 SASEGT come from the germline V gene. CDR3 bases: TGTGCCAGCAGTTATTCATGGGGGAGCGATCAGCCCCAGCATTTT. Protein product: CASSYSWGSDQPQHF.

This clonotype was seen a single time. A read error may be the cause here, since a much bigger clone is one base away. The chain recombines TRBV12-3 or TRBV12-4 with TRBJ2-3; TRBD2 matches 7 bases. This CDR3 has 18 amino acids. The junction had 11 bases not matched to a gene; V was cut back by 0 bases and J by 2 bases. CDR3 DNA: TGTGCCAGCAGTTTAGCCCAGGGACCAGCGGGGATCACAGATACGCAGTATTTT. It yields the protein CASSLAQGPAGITDTQYF.

This clonotype was observed many times. The rearrangement joins TRBV11-2 to TRBJ2-7; maybe TRBD2 (5 bases). CDR3 length: 12 residues. Trimming removed 8 bases at V and 4 bases at J, with 12 bases between. CDR1 SGHAT and CDR2 FQNNGV come from the germline V gene. In nucleotides, the CDR3 is TGTGCCAGCCGCCCCGGGATTTACGAGCAGTACTTC. It yields the protein CASRPGIYEQYF.

This clonotype has at least ten counts. The chain couples TRBV7-2 to TRBJ1-6; D is possibly TRBD1 (5 bases). Germline V gene lookup returns CDR1 SGHTA and CDR2 FQGNSA. The CDR3 contains 13 residues. Deletions cut 3 bases from V and 10 bases from J, with 10 bases between. The CDR3 DNA reads TGTGCCAGCAGCTTCGGGACCGGGTCACCCCTCCACTTT. It codes for CASSFGTGSPLHF. Filled out from reference TRBV7-2 and TRBJ1-6, the complete variable domain reads GAGVSQSPSNKVTEKGKDVELRCDPISGHTALYWYRQSLGQGLEFLIYFQGNSAPDKSGLPSDRFSAERTGGSVSTLTIQRTQQEDSAVYLCASSFGTGSPLHFGNGTRLTVT.